The source of this T cell receptor beta chain is a study of control samples from healthy donors and cancer patients. Germline V gives CDR1 GTSNPN, CDR2 SVGIG (reference sequence). This CDR3 region has 14 residues. V lost 2 bases to trimming and J lost 7 bases; unmatched junction nucleotides: 8. Here immunoSEQ multiplex PCR was the method, and the copy in TCRdb shows in-frame clones only, minus some. The sample carries over 150,000 clones, approximately 92% recorded once. The sequence was obtained from a man between 18 and 35 years old in good health. The source material was blood. The V call is TRBV30, the J call TRBJ1-5; 7 nucleotides agree with TRBD1. The DNA for the CDR3 is TGTGCCTGGAGTCTCGAGGGGGCAGGGCAGCCCCAGCATTTT. Amino acids: CAWSLEGAGQPQHF.